These T cell receptor beta chains were read from a single sample in a study of T cell responses to AZD1222 COVID-19 vaccine. The table came from immunoSEQ multiplex PCR; TCRdb's copy has only in-frame clones and leaves some out. The data contain tens of thousands of clones, 84% of them singletons. The source material was peripheral blood, sampled on day 0 of AZD1222 vaccination. These receptors originate from an adult in good health. Both conserved end residues are part of each CDR3. D genes are given only for firm matches. Only some rows state a clone size, as once, few, many or a class for expanded clones.

cdr3_length clone_size j_call d_call v_call cdr3_nt cdr3_aa
12 few TRBJ1-3 . TRBV3-1/TRBV3-2 TGTGCCAGCAGCCAAGAACAAAGCACCATATATTTT CASSQEQSTIYF
15 . TRBJ1-5 . TRBV15 TGTGCCACCAGCATTGGATTGGGTGTGAATCAGCCCCAGCATTTT CATSIGLGVNQPQHF
16 . TRBJ2-5 TRBD2 TRBV15 TGTGCCACCAGCAGATCTCTAGCGGGAGAGTACGAGACCCAGTACTTC CATSRSLAGEYETQYF
18 . TRBJ2-6 TRBD1 TRBV2 TGTGCCAGCAGCCCCCCCGGCAGGGGGTATTCTGGGGCCAACGTCCTGACTTTC CASSPPGRGYSGANVLTF
12 . TRBJ1-5 . TRBV10-3 TGTGCCATCGGGGGACGAGATCAGCCCCAGCATTTT CAIGGRDQPQHF
15 . TRBJ2-1 TRBD1 TRBV7-7 TGTGCTAGCAGCTCCAGACAGGGACGGAACAATGAGCAGTTCTTC CASSSRQGRNNEQFF
16 . TRBJ2-6 . TRBV7-8 TGTGCCAGCAGGGCCCCTCTCTTCTCTGGGGCCAACGTCCTGACTTTC CASRAPLFSGANVLTF
15 few TRBJ2-7 TRBD1 TRBV3-1/TRBV3-2 TGTGCCAGTTTTATGGGACAGGCTTGGCCCTACGAGCAGTACTTC CASFMGQAWPYEQYF
14 . TRBJ1-2 . TRBV27 TGTGCCAGCAGTTTAACGGGAATAGGCTATGGCTACACCTTC CASSLTGIGYGYTF
15 . TRBJ2-3 TRBD1 TRBV7-9 TGTGCCAGCAGTTCCGGGACAGTAAGCACAGATACGCAGTATTTT CASSSGTVSTDTQYF
12 . TRBJ1-1 . TRBV29-1 TGCAGCGGTTCCGACGGGAACACTGAAGCTTTCTTT CSGSDGNTEAFF
15 . TRBJ1-5 . TRBV2 TGTGCCAGCAAAACCGTGACCGGATTCAATCAGCCCCAGCATTTT CASKTVTGFNQPQHF
13 . TRBJ1-1 . TRBV7-3 TGTGCCAGCAGCTCCCAACCGAACACTGAAGCTTTCTTT CASSSQPNTEAFF
19 . TRBJ2-6 . TRBV27 TGTGCCAGCAGTTTACGTGGGATTCTATCTCGCTCTGGGGCCAACGTCCTGACTTTC CASSLRGILSRSGANVLTF
15 . TRBJ1-5 . TRBV18 TGTGCCAGCTCCCCGACAGGCCAGAGCAATCAGCCCCAGCATTTT CASSPTGQSNQPQHF